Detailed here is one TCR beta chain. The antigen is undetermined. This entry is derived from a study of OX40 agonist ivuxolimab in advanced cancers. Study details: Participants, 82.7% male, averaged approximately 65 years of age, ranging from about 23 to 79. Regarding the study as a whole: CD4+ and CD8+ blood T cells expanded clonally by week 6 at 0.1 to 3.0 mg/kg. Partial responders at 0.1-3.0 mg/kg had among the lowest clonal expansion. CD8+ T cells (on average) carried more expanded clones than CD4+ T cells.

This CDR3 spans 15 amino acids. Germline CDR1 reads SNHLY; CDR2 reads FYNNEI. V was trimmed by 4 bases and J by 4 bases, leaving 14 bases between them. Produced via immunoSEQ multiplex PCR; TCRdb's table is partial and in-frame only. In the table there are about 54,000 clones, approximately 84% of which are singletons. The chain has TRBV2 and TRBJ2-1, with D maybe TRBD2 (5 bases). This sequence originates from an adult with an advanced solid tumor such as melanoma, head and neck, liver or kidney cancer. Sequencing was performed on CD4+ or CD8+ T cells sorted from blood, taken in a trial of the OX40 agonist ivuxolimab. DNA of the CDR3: TGTGCCAGCAGTGGGAGGAAATCGGGATACAATGAGCAGTTCTTC. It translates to CASSGRKSGYNEQFF.